This T cell receptor beta chain was found in a study of shared T cell receptors in the human thymus. CDR1 and CDR2 (germline): SGHNT, YENEEA. This CDR3 is built from 16 residues. Trimming took 4 bases from V and 4 from J, leaving 16 bases between them. TCRdb keeps only in-frame clones here, not all; method: immunoSEQ multiplex PCR. The sample lists over 450,000 clones, approximately 78% occurring once. These data are also associated with another study on human thymus T cells. That report adds: Samples came from healthy Finnish infants during open corrective cardiac surgery. The source of the thymus tissue was resections taken during corrective heart surgery. Thymic as well as blood repertoires seemed to favor certain V and J genes unevenly. Related reports documented highly overlapping thymic repertoires among unrelated individuals.

This sequence joins TRBV11-3 and TRBJ2-2; D may be TRBD1 (5 bases). The receptor was isolated from a boy younger than two with a congenital heart defect. Specimen: thymocytes. The CDR3 loop is CASSCGEVGATGELFF. The CDR3 nucleotides are TGTGCCAGCAGCTGCGGCGAGGTAGGGGCCACCGGGGAGCTGTTTTTT.